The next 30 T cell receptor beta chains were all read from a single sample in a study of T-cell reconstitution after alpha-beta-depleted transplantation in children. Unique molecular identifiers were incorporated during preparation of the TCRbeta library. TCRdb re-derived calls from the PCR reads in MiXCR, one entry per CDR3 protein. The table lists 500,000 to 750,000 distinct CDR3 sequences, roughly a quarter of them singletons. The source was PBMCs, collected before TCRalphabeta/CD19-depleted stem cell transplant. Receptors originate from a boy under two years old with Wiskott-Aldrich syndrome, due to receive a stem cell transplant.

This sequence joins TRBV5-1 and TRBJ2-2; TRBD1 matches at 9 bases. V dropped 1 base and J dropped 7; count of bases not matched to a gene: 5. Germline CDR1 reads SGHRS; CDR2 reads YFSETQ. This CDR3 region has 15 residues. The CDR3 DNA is TGCGCCAGCAGCTTGCTGGGACAGGGCAACGGGGAGCTGTTTTTT. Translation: CASSLLGQGNGELFF.

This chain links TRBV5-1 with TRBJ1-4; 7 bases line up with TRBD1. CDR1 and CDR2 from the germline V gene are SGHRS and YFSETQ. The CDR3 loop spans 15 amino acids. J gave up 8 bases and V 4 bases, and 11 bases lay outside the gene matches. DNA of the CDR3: TGCGCCAGCAGCGCCGGACAGGCCCTAGGAGAAAAACTGTTTTTT. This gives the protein CASSAGQALGEKLFF.

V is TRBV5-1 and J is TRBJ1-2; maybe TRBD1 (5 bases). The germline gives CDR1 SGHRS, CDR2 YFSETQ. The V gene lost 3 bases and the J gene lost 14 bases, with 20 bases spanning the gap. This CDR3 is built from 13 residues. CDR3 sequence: CASSWGTAQVRTF. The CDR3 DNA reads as TGCGCCAGCAGCTGGGGGACGGCTCAGGTACGGACCTTC.

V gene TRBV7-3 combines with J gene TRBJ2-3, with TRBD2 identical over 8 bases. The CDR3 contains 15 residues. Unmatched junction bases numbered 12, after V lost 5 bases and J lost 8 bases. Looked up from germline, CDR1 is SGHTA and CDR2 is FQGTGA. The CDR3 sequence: CASSPSSGSRGTQYF. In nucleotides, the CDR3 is TGTGCCAGCAGCCCATCAAGCGGGAGTAGGGGTACGCAGTATTTT.

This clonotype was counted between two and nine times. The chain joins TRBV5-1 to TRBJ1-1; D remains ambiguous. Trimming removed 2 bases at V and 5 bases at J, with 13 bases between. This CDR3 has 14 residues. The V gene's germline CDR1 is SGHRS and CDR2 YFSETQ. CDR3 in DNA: TGCGCCAGCAGCTTCGGTTCTGACGGGACTGAAGCTTTCTTT. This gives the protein CASSFGSDGTEAFF. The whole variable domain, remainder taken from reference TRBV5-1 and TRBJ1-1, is KAGVTQTPRYLIKTRGQQVTLSCSPISGHRSVSWYQQTPGQGLQFLFEYFSETQRNKGNFPGRFSGRQFSNSRSEMNVSTLELGDSALYLCASSFGSDGTEAFFGQGTRLTVV.

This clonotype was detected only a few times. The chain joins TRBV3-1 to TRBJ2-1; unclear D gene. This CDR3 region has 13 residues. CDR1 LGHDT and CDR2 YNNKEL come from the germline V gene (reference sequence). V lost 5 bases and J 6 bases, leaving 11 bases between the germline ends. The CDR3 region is CASSKALFNEQFF. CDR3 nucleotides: TGTGCCAGCAGCAAGGCCCTTTTCAATGAGCAGTTCTTC.

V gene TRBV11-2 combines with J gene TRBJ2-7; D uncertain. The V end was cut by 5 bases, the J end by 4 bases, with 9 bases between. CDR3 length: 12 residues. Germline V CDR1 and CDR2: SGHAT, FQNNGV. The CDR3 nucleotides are TGTGCCAGCAGCCATAACTATTACGAGCAGTACTTC. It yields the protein CASSHNYYEQYF.

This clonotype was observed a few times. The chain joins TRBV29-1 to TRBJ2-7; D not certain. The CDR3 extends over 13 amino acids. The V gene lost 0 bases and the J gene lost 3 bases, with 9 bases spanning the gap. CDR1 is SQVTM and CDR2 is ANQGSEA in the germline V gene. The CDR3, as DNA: TGCAGCGTTGAAGATCCAACGAACTACGAGCAGTACTTC. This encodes CSVEDPTNYEQYF.

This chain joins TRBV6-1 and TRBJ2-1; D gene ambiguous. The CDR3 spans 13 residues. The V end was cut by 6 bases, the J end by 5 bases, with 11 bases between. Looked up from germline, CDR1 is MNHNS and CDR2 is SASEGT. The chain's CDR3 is CASRLKSHNEQFF. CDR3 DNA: TGTGCCAGCAGATTGAAGTCCCACAATGAGCAGTTCTTC.

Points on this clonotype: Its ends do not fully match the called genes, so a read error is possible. The CDR3 region is CASRTQGRTDPQYF. Here the CDR3 DNA reads TGTGCCAGCAGGACACAGGGTAGGACAGATCCGCAGTATTTT. The gene calls are TRBV12-3 or TRBV12-4 and TRBJ2-3; maybe TRBD1 (6 bases). The length of the CDR3 is 14 residues.

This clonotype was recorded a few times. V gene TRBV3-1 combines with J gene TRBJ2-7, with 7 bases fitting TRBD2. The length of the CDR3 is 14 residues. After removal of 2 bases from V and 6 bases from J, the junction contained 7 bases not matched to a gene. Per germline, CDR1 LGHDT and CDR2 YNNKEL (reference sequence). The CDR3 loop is CASSQRGGLTEQYF. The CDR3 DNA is TGTGCCAGCAGCCAACGGGGAGGGTTGACCGAGCAGTACTTC.

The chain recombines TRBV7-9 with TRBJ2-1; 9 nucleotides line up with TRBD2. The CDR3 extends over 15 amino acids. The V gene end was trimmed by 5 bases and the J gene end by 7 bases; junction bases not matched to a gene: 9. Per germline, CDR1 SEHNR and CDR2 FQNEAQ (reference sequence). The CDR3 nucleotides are TGTGCCAGCAGCCCAGGGACTAGCTTAGGGAATGAGCAGTTCTTC. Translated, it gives CASSPGTSLGNEQFF.

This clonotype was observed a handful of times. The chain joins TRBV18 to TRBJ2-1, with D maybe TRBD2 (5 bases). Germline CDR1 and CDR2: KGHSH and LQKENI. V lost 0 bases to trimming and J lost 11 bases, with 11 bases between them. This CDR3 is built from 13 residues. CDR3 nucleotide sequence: TGTGCCAGCTCACCACCCATCGAGCGGAAGCAGTTCTTC. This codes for CASSPPIERKQFF.

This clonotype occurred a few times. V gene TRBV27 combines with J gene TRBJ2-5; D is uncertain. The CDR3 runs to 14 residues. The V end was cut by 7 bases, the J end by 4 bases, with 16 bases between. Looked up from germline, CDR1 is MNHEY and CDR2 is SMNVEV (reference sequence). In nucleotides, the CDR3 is TGTGCCAGCACCTGGGTAGGGTTAGGAGAGACCCAGTACTTC. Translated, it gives CASTWVGLGETQYF.

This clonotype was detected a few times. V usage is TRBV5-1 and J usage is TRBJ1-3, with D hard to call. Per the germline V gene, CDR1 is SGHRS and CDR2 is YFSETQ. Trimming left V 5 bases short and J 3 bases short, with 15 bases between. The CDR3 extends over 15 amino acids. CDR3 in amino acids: CASSFSDGFGNTIYF. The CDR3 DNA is TGCGCCAGCAGTTTTTCGGACGGCTTTGGAAACACCATATATTTT.

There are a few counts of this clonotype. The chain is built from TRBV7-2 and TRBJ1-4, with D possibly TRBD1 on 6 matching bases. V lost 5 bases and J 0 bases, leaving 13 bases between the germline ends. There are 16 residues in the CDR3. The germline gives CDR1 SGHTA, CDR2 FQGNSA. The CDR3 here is CASSPGTTSTNEKLFF. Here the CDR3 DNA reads TGTGCCAGCAGCCCCGGGACAACTTCAACTAATGAAAAACTGTTTTTT. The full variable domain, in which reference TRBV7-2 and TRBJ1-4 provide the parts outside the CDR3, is GAGVSQSPSNKVTEKGKDVELRCDPISGHTALYWYRQSLGQGLEFLIYFQGNSAPDKSGLPSDRFSAERTGGSVSTLTIQRTQQEDSAVYLCASSPGTTSTNEKLFFGSGTQLSVL.

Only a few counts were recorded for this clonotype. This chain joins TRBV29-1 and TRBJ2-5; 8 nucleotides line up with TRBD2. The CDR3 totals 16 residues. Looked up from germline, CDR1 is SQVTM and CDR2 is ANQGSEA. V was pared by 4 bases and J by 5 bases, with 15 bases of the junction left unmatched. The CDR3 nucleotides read TGCAGCGTTGGTATGGATTGGGGACTAGGGGCGGAGACCCAGTACTTC. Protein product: CSVGMDWGLGAETQYF.

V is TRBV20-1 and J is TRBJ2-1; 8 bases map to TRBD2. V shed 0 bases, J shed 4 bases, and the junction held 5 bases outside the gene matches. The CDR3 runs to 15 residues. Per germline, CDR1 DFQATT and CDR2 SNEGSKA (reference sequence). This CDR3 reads CSARERASGYNEQFF. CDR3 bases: TGCAGTGCTAGAGAAAGGGCTAGCGGGTACAATGAGCAGTTCTTC.

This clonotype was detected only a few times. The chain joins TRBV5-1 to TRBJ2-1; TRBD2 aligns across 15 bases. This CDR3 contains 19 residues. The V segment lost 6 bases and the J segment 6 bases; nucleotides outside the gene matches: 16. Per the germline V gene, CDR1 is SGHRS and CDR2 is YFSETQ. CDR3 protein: CASTPWTSGRANQGNEQFF. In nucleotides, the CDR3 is TGCGCCAGCACCCCATGGACTAGCGGGAGGGCCAACCAAGGCAATGAGCAGTTCTTC.

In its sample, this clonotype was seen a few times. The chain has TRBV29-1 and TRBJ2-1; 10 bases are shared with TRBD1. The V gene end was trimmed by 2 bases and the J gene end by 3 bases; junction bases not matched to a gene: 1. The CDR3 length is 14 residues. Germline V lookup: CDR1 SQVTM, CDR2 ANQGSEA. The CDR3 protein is CSVERDRGYNEQFF. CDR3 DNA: TGCAGCGTTGAAAGGGACAGGGGCTACAATGAGCAGTTCTTC.

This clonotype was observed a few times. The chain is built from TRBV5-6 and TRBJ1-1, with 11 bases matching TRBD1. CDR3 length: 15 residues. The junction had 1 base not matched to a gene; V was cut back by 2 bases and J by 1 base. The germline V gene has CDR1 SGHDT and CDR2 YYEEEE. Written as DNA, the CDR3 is TGTGCCAGCAGCTTAGGGACAGGGGGGAACACTGAAGCTTTCTTT. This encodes CASSLGTGGNTEAFF.

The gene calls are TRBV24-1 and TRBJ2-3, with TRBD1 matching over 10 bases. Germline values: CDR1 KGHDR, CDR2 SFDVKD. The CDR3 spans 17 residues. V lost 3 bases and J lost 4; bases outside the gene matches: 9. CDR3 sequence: CATSDTTGTGAADTQYF. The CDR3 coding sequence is TGTGCCACCAGTGATACAACCGGGACAGGGGCCGCAGATACGCAGTATTTT.

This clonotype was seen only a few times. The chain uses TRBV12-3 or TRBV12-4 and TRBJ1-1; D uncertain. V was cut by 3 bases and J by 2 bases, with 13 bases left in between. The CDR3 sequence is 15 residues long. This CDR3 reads CASSLIWLGNTEAFF. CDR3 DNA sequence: TGTGCCAGCAGTTTGATCTGGCTTGGTAACACTGAAGCTTTCTTT.

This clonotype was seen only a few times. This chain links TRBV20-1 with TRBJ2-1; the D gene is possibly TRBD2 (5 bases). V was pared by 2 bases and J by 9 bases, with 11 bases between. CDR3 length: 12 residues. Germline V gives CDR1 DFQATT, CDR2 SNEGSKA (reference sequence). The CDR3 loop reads CSARRTGREQFF. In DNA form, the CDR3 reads TGCAGTGCTAGAAGGACTGGGCGTGAGCAGTTCTTC.

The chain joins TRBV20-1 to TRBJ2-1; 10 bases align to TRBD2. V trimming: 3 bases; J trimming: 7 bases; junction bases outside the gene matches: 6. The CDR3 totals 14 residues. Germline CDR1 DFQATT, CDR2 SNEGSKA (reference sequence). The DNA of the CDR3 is TGCAGTGCTAGCCAGCGGGAGGGCCGAAATGAGCAGTTCTTC. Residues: CSASQREGRNEQFF.

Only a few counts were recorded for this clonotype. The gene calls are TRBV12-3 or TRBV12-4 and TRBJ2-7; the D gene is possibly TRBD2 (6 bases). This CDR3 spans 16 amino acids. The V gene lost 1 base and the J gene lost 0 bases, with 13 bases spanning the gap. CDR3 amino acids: CASSLEVAASSYEQYF. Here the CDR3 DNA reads TGTGCCAGCAGTTTAGAGGTAGCGGCGAGCTCCTACGAGCAGTACTTC.

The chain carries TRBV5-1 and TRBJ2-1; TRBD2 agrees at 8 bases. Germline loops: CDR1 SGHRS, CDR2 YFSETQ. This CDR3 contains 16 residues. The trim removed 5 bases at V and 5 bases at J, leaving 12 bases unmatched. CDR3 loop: CASSRILAVVNNEQFF. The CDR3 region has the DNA TGCGCCAGCAGTCGTATACTAGCGGTGGTTAACAATGAGCAGTTCTTC.

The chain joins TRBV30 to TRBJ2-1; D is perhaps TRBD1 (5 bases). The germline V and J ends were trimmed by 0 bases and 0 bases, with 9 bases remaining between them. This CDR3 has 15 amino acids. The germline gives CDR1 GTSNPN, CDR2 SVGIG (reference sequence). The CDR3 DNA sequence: TGTGCCTGGAGTGTCTCAGGGTACTCCTACAATGAGCAGTTCTTC. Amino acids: CAWSVSGYSYNEQFF.

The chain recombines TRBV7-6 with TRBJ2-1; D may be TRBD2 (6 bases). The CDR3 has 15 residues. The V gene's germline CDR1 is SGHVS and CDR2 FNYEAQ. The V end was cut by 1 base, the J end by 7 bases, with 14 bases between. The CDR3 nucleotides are TGTGCCAGCAGCTTAGTAGCGGAGGCGAGGAATGAGCAGTTCTTC. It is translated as CASSLVAEARNEQFF.

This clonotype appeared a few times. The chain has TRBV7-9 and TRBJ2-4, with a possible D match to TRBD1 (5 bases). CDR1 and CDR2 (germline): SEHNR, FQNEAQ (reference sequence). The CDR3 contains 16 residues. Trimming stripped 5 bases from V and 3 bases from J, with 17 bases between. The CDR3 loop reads CASSPTAGLGKNIQYF. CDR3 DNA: TGTGCCAGCAGCCCGACCGCAGGGCTGGGCAAAAACATTCAGTACTTC. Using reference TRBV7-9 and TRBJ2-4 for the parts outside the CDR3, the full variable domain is DTGVSQNPRHKITKRGQNVTFRCDPISEHNRLYWYRQTLGQGPEFLTYFQNEAQLEKSRLLSDRFSAERPKGSFSTLEIQRTEQGDSAMYLCASSPTAGLGKNIQYFGAGTRLSVL.